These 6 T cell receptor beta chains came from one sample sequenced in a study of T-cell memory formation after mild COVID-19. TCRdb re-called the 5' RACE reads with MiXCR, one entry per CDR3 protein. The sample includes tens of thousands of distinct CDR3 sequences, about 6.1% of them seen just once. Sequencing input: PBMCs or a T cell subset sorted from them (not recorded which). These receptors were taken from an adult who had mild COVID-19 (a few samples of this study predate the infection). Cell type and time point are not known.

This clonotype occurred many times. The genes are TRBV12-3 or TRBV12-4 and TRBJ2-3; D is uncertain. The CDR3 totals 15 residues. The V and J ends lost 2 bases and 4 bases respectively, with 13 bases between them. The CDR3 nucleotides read TGTGCCAGCAGTTTACTAGGGATCTCGGCAGATACGCAGTATTTT. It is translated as CASSLLGISADTQYF.

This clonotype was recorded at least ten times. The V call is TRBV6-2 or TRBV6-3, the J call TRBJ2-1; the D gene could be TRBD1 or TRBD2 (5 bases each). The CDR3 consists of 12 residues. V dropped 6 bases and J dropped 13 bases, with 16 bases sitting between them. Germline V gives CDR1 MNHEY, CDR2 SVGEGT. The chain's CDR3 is CASRISGGTQFF. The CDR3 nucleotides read TGTGCCAGCAGAATAAGCGGTGGGACCCAGTTCTTC.

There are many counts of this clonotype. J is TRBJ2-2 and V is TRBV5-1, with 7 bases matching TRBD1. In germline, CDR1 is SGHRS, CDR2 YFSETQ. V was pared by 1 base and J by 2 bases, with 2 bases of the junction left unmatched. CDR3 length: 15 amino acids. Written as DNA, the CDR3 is TGCGCCAGCAGCTTGCCAGGGGGAAACACCGGGGAGCTGTTTTTT. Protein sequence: CASSLPGGNTGELFF.

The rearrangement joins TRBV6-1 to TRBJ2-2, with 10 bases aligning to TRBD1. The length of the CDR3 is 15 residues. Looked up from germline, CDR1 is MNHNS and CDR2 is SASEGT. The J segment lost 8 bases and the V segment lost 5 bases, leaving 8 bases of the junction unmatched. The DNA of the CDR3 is TGTGCCAGCAGTCGGACAGGGGGGATTAGAGGGGAGCTGTTTTTT. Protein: CASSRTGGIRGELFF.

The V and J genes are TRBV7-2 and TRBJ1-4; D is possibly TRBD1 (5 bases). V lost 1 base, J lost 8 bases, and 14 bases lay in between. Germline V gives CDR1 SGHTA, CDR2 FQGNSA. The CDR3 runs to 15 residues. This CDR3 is CASSLGGTASEKLFF. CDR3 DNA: TGTGCCAGCAGCTTAGGGGGGACGGCTTCCGAAAAACTGTTTTTT.

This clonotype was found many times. CDR3 bases: TGTGCCAGCAAGAAGGACGACAGACGCTCTGGGGCCAACGTCCTGACTTTC. Amino acids: CASKKDDRRSGANVLTF. The V gene is TRBV6-6, the J gene TRBJ2-6; TRBD1 might be the D (5 bases). The germline V and J ends were trimmed by 7 bases and 0 bases, with 16 bases remaining between them. The CDR3 sequence is 17 residues long. Germline-derived CDR1 and CDR2 are MNHNY and SVGAGI (reference sequence).